Shown below are 9 T cell receptor beta chains from a single sample sequenced in a study of lung T cells in sarcoidosis with Löfgren's syndrome. TCRdb reanalysed the reads using MiXCR and keeps one entry per CDR3 protein. The sample lists about 4,000 distinct CDR3 sequences, 20% to 25% occurring once. Specimen: CD4+ T cells from bronchoalveolar lavage. Receptor source: a human donor with sarcoidosis (Löfgren's syndrome or another form), or a control subject (not recorded which).

By its share, this clonotype is medium-sized (0.01 to 0.1%). The chain couples TRBV7-2 to TRBJ1-6; 7 positions match TRBD1. V was pared by 5 bases and J by 7 bases, with 14 bases of the junction left unmatched. The CDR3 has 17 residues. Germline CDR1 is SGHTA and CDR2 is FQGNSA. CDR3 bases: TGTGCCAGCAGCGTGACAGGGTCTTGGGGCCGGAATTCACCCCTCCACTTT. Amino acid sequence: CASSVTGSWGRNSPLHF.

By share, this clonotype ranks as medium-sized. The chain is built from TRBV27 and TRBJ2-7; unclear D gene. Germline V gene sequence: CDR1 MNHEY, CDR2 SMNVEV (reference sequence). V lost 4 bases to trimming and J lost 3 bases, with 7 bases between them. The CDR3 loop spans 12 amino acids. The CDR3 coding sequence is TGTGCCAGCAGTTACGGCAGCTACGAGCAGTACGTC. Amino acid sequence: CASSYGSYEQYV.

Regarding this clonotype: At one of its ends the junction is not consistent with the germline gene, which may arise from a read error. The gene calls are TRBV6-1 and TRBJ1-5, with D possibly being TRBD1 (6 bases). The V gene's germline CDR1 is MNHNS and CDR2 SASEGT. This CDR3 is built from 14 residues. For the CDR3, the DNA is TGTGTCAGCAGTTATGAGACAGGCTTTCAGCCTCAGCATTTT. Protein: CVSSYETGFQPQHF.

By share, this clonotype counts as large. V gene TRBV5-4 combines with J gene TRBJ2-3, with D possibly being TRBD2 (6 bases). Germline CDR1 SGHNT, CDR2 YYREEE (reference sequence). Trimming left V 4 bases short and J 1 base short, with 16 bases between. The CDR3 consists of 16 residues. CDR3 coding DNA: TGTGCCAGCAGCCCGCTCGGAGGGTCGGGCACAGATACGCAGTATTTT. It encodes CASSPLGGSGTDTQYF.

This clonotype counts as medium-sized. This chain connects TRBV4-2 to TRBJ2-7; D perhaps matches TRBD1 (5 bases). Trimming removed 4 bases from V and 0 bases from J, with 22 bases in between. The CDR3 consists of 18 residues. Germline V gene sequence: CDR1 LGHNA, CDR2 YNFKEQ. DNA of the CDR3: TGTGCCAGCAGCCCCACCTGGTTTCCTACAGGAAGCTCCTACGAGCAGTACTTC. This sequence encodes CASSPTWFPTGSSYEQYF.

This clonotype was seen only a few times. This may be a read error: a much more frequent sequence differs by one nucleotide. Given the absence of the conserved phenylalanine or tryptophan at the CDR3 end, a read error is likely. The rearrangement links TRBV10-3 to TRBJ2-3; tentatively, D is TRBD1 or TRBD2 (5 bases each). Per the germline V gene, CDR1 is ENHRY and CDR2 is SYGVKD. The length of the CDR3 is 14 residues. The ends were cut back, 10 bases at V and 6 bases at J, with 20 bases in the middle. CDR3 loop: CATADGGSGDTQYS. The CDR3 region has the DNA TGTGCCACCGCGGATGGCGGGTCAGGGGATACGCAGTATTCT.

Sample share makes this clonotype medium-sized. This rearrangement joins TRBV2 to TRBJ1-2; D is possibly TRBD1 (5 bases). This CDR3 spans 14 amino acids. The germline V gene encodes CDR1 SNHLY and CDR2 FYNNEI. V was cut by 1 base and J by 2 bases, with 8 bases left in between. Here the CDR3 reads CASSEDRMNYGYTF. In DNA, the CDR3 is TGTGCCAGCAGTGAAGACAGGATGAACTATGGCTACACCTTC.

By sample share, this clonotype is medium-sized. CDR3: CSARERSRLMNTEAFF. Written as DNA, the CDR3 is TGCAGTGCTAGAGAGAGGTCCCGACTTATGAACACTGAAGCTTTCTTT. V gene TRBV20-1 combines with J gene TRBJ1-1, with no clear D. This CDR3 spans 16 amino acids. Trimming took off 0 bases at V and 0 bases at J, with 14 bases between the two ends. Germline CDR1 reads DFQATT; CDR2 reads SNEGSKA (reference sequence).

This clonotype counts as medium-sized. The chain is built from TRBV7-2 and TRBJ1-1; tentatively, D is TRBD1 (5 bases). Trimming removed 0 bases at V and 5 bases at J, with 7 bases between. Germline V CDR1 and CDR2: SGHTA, FQGNSA. This CDR3 has 13 residues. CDR3 amino acids: CASSLAGQTEAFF. The CDR3 bases are TGTGCCAGCAGCTTAGCGGGGCAGACTGAAGCTTTCTTT.